These T cell receptor beta chains were read from a single sample in a study of T cells in Graves' hyperthyroidism and ophthalmopathy. TCRdb redid the calling of the multiplex PCR reads with MiXCR, one entry per CDR3 protein. The data hold hundreds of thousands of distinct CDR3 sequences, with less than 15% observed a single time. Sample: blood. The receptors derive from a woman aged 40 to 50 with Graves' hyperthyroidism. The CDR3 runs from the conserved cysteine through the conserved F or W. Fields, in order: D gene, clone size, V gene, J gene, CDR3 protein, CDR3 DNA. D genes are given only for firm matches. Part of the rows lack a size; the others show once, few, many or a class for expanded clones.

>-|many|TRBV7-6|TRBJ1-1
CASSPHLPTEAFF
TGTGCCAGCAGCCCCCATCTACCCACTGAAGCTTTCTTT
>TRBD1|few|TRBV19|TRBJ1-2
CASTDRAGGYTF
TGTGCCAGTACCGACAGGGCGGGGGGCTACACCTTC
>-|-|TRBV11-3|TRBJ2-5
CASSLEGLKGETQYF
TGTGCCAGCAGCTTAGAGGGACTTAAAGGGGAGACCCAGTACTTC
>TRBD1|few|TRBV11-2|TRBJ2-5
CASSIQGAGETQYF
TGTGCCAGCAGCATCCAGGGGGCGGGGGAGACCCAGTACTTC
>-|many|TRBV5-6|TRBJ2-7
CASSTPTGRGSYEQYF
TGTGCCAGCAGCACACCGACAGGAAGGGGATCCTACGAGCAGTACTTC
>-|many|TRBV29-1|TRBJ2-1
CSVGGGGTHNEQFF
TGCAGCGTTGGCGGTGGAGGCACCCACAATGAGCAGTTCTTC
>-|few|TRBV29-1|TRBJ1-2
CSVLDSIDSYTF
TGCAGCGTACTAGACTCCATAGATAGCTACACCTTC
>-|many|TRBV20-1|TRBJ2-3
CSARPGLSPDTQYF
TGCAGTGCTAGGCCCGGACTATCGCCAGATACGCAGTATTTT
>TRBD1|-|TRBV6-1|TRBJ1-4
CASKTGGGEKLFF
TGTGCCAGCAAAACAGGGGGTGGCGAAAAACTGTTTTTT
>-|many|TRBV18|TRBJ1-4
CASSPSGIASEKLFF
TGTGCCAGCTCACCCTCGGGAATAGCAAGTGAAAAACTGTTTTTT
>-|few|TRBV20-1|TRBJ2-1
CSARDPFTGIWDNEQFF
TGCAGTGCTAGAGATCCCTTCACAGGGATATGGGACAATGAGCAGTTCTTC
>-|many|TRBV7-2|TRBJ2-3
CASSLVSGGTGTDTQYF
TGTGCCAGCAGCTTAGTATCAGGAGGGACAGGCACAGATACGCAGTATTTT
>-|many|TRBV28|TRBJ2-5
CASNFRGVEETQYF
TGTGCCAGCAATTTCAGGGGGGTGGAAGAGACCCAGTACTTC
>TRBD2|many|TRBV20-1|TRBJ2-7
CSARVVGRERSYEQYF
TGCAGTGCTAGGGTAGTAGGGCGGGAGCGCTCCTACGAGCAGTACTTC
>-|few|TRBV27|TRBJ1-2
CASSFTDNYGYTF
TGTGCCAGCAGTTTCACAGACAACTATGGCTACACCTTC
>-|-|TRBV5-8|TRBJ1-2
CASSLDGLYGYTF
TGTGCCAGCAGCTTGGACGGCCTCTATGGCTACACCTTC
>TRBD2|many|TRBV12-5|TRBJ2-7
CASGLVRASGGTYEQYF
TGTGCTAGTGGTTTGGTACGGGCTAGCGGGGGAACCTACGAGCAGTACTTC
>-|few|TRBV6-1|TRBJ2-7
CASKGVGYEQYF
TGTGCCAGCAAGGGGGTGGGGTACGAGCAGTACTTC
>-|few|TRBV5-8|TRBJ2-2
CASSWGKTNTGELFF
TGTGCCAGCAGCTGGGGGAAAACGAACACCGGGGAGCTGTTTTTT
>-|few|TRBV4-1|TRBJ1-5
CASSQDGTPQPQHF
TGCGCCAGCAGCCAAGATGGAACCCCTCAGCCCCAGCATTTT
>-|-|TRBV18|TRBJ2-2
CASSQREANTGELFF
TGTGCCAGCTCACAAAGGGAAGCGAACACCGGGGAGCTGTTTTTT
>TRBD1|few|TRBV5-6|TRBJ2-7
CASSLGTGRFSYEQYF
TGTGCCAGCAGCTTGGGGACAGGCCGTTTTTCCTACGAGCAGTACTTC
>TRBD1|few|TRBV4-2|TRBJ2-1
CASSQDWQGDYNEQFF
TGTGCCAGCAGCCAAGATTGGCAGGGGGATTACAATGAGCAGTTCTTC
>TRBD2|-|TRBV5-1|TRBJ2-1
CASTAGTSGTDNEQFF
TGCGCCAGCACCGCAGGGACTAGCGGGACTGACAATGAGCAGTTCTTC
>-|few|TRBV10-3|TRBJ1-2
CAISEFAYGYTF
TGTGCCATCAGTGAGTTCGCCTATGGCTACACCTTC
>TRBD1|many|TRBV28|TRBJ1-5
CASIPRTGAGNQPQHF
TGTGCCAGCATCCCCCGGACAGGGGCGGGCAATCAGCCCCAGCATTTT
>-|many|TRBV19|TRBJ2-2
CASNEARGFGELFF
TGTGCCAGTAACGAGGCCAGGGGATTCGGGGAGCTGTTTTTT
>TRBD2|many|TRBV6-1|TRBJ2-7
CASTVEGTSGSYEQYF
TGTGCCAGCACAGTTGAAGGGACTAGCGGCTCCTACGAGCAGTACTTC
>-|few|TRBV7-9|TRBJ2-2
CASTPGTSGELFF
TGTGCCAGCACCCCGGGGACGTCCGGGGAGCTGTTTTTT
>-|many|TRBV5-1|TRBJ2-7
CASHRESSYEQYF
TGCGCCAGCCACAGGGAGAGCTCCTACGAGCAGTACTTC
>TRBD2|many|TRBV20-1|TRBJ2-5
CSAYGLAGGSETQYF
TGCAGTGCCTACGGACTAGCGGGAGGATCAGAGACCCAGTACTTC
>-|many|TRBV7-3|TRBJ2-5
CASSLGGLASQETQYF
TGTGCCAGCAGCTTGGGGGGCCTAGCGAGCCAAGAGACCCAGTACTTC
>TRBD1|many|TRBV4-1|TRBJ1-1
CASSLDRGQGMNTEAFF
TGCGCCAGCAGCCTCGATCGAGGACAGGGCATGAACACTGAAGCTTTCTTT
>TRBD2|-|TRBV7-3|TRBJ2-2
CASSLGLALGELFF
TGTGCCAGCAGCTTGGGACTAGCTCTCGGGGAGCTGTTTTTT
>TRBD1|many|TRBV7-2|TRBJ2-7
CASSLGAGGRYEQYF
TGTGCCAGCAGCCTGGGGGCAGGGGGCAGGTACGAGCAGTACTTC
>TRBD2|few|TRBV28|TRBJ2-7
CASGLAGPVLHEQYF
TGTGCCAGCGGCCTAGCGGGACCCGTCCTCCACGAGCAGTACTTC
>-|many|TRBV6-1|TRBJ1-5
CASLTPAGYSNQPQHF
TGTGCCAGCCTTACCCCGGCAGGTTATAGCAATCAGCCCCAGCATTTT
>-|many|TRBV12-3/TRBV12-4|TRBJ2-5
CASSFEGVPETQYF
TGTGCCAGCAGTTTTGAAGGGGTACCAGAGACCCAGTACTTC
>-|many|TRBV11-2|TRBJ2-1
CASSPRTDYNEQFF
TGTGCCAGCAGCCCGCGGACGGATTACAATGAGCAGTTCTTC
>TRBD2|many|TRBV6-5|TRBJ2-3
CASSYRGGPTQYF
TGTGCCAGCAGTTATCGCGGGGGACCTACGCAGTATTTT
>-|few|TRBV28|TRBJ1-5
CASSLILRYSNQPQHF
TGTGCCAGCAGTTTAATTCTACGGTATAGCAATCAGCCCCAGCATTTT
>TRBD2|few|TRBV15|TRBJ2-7
CATSPGAGGPYEQYF
TGTGCCACCAGCCCCGGCGCGGGAGGACCCTACGAGCAGTACTTC
>-|many|TRBV5-1|TRBJ1-1
CASSGGVEAFF
TGCGCCAGCAGCGGGGGGGTTGAAGCTTTCTTT
>-|many|TRBV5-6|TRBJ1-2
CASSSYPRGTNYGYTF
TGTGCCAGCAGCTCCTACCCCAGGGGAACTAACTATGGCTACACCTTC
>-|-|TRBV25-1|TRBJ2-1
CASFRESPADEQFF
TGTGCCAGCTTCCGGGAGTCTCCCGCGGATGAGCAGTTCTTC
>-|many|TRBV28|TRBJ1-3
CASSFGTLENTIYF
TGTGCCAGCAGTTTCGGGACACTTGAAAACACCATATATTTT
>TRBD2|many|TRBV7-9|TRBJ2-3
CASSLEREVPDTQYF
TGTGCCAGCAGCTTGGAGCGGGAGGTGCCAGATACGCAGTATTTT
>-|few|TRBV7-9|TRBJ1-1
CASSLVVGGTEAFF
TGTGCCAGCAGCTTAGTTGTAGGGGGCACTGAAGCTTTCTTT
>TRBD2|-|TRBV5-6|TRBJ2-3
CASSWGQRDRDTQYF
TGTGCCAGCAGCTGGGGCCAGCGGGATAGGGATACGCAGTATTTT